This TCR beta chain stems from a study of blood T cells in healthy people across ages. On this clonotype itself: Mismatch with germline at one junction end may stem from a read error.

Then a second PCR, running about 6 to 11 cycles, was carried out with a sample-barcoded 5' primer and a J-beta primer mix. TCRdb re-called the 5' RACE reads with MiXCR, one entry per CDR3 protein. Among 1.5 million or so distinct CDR3 sequences listed, 40% to 50% were seen once. Germline CDR1 and CDR2: SGHTA and FQGNSA. This CDR3 is 17 amino acids long. The specimen was blood. The chain combines TRBV7-2 with TRBJ2-1, with D possibly matching TRBD2 (6 bases). The receptor comes from a woman aged 18-29 years in good health. CDR3 coding DNA: TGTGCCAGCAGTTTAGCCTCAACGGGAGAACTCTACAATGAGCAGTTCTTC. It is translated as CASSLASTGELYNEQFF.